This T cell receptor beta chain was obtained from a study of cytomegalovirus exposure and HLA in healthy donors (dated by TCRdb to between 2016 and 2019). About the study as a whole: An earlier analysis of around 600 of the donors reported about 250 Gb of sequence data and approximately 110 million unique TCR beta sequences from about 179 million T cells. To predict cytomegalovirus infection status, the study combined high-throughput TCR immunosequencing, statistical association of individual TCRs with disease status, and machine learning. A later analysis re-analyzed previously published TCR beta repertoires from 650 to 800 donors and added high-resolution HLA genotyping to study TCR occurrence patterns. The aim of the study was to test whether cataloging public T cell receptors could identify signatures of past pathogen exposure. HLA typing covered class I and class II loci at four-digit resolution. Besides the first cohort of 666 subjects, a separate validation cohort made up of around 120 different subjects was used. The number of typed donors differed by locus: roughly 629-640 for A, B, C, DRB1 and DQB1; roughly 510 for DQA1; 606 for DPA1; and 400 to 480 for DPB1. Among the roughly 410 genotyped donors, 81% belonged to the genetic ancestry cluster associated with self-reported Caucasian donors. Donor age, sex, ethnicity and CMV serostatus were compiled together with the repertoire data. The study profiled the T cell repertoires of 500 to 800 subjects by immunosequencing and related them to cytomegalovirus serostatus. An earlier analysis of fewer than 700 of the donors applied high-throughput TCR beta sequencing to assess whether each TCR beta V gene segment acted as functional or pseudogenic. Roughly 5 DR-DQ haplotypes were handled as single units for association and clustering, since linkage in the cohort was strong. On average, around 240,000 unique TCR beta nucleotide sequences were sequenced per donor among 398 genotyped donors of the cohort, with roughly 19% of those sequences being non-productive. Rather than using new phenotypic data, the later analysis identified candidate immune exposures from TCR beta sequences and from how often those sequences occurred across donors. About 300 gigabases of sequencing data and around 88 million unique TCR sequences made up an early release that covered approximately 700 HLA-typed donors. A later genetic analysis used genome-wide SNP genotypes for about three fifths of the 666 donors, treating that subset as a discovery cohort. Every repertoire in the discovery cohort had been generated on one and the same sequencing platform.

V has 5 bases trimmed and J has 8 bases trimmed; junction bases matching no gene number 12. The germline V gene (reference sequence) sets CDR1 to GTSNPN and CDR2 to SVGIG. The CDR3 sequence holds 15 residues, the cysteine and phenylalanine included. The sequence is cut down to CDR3 DNA, 45 bases in frame from base 1. The cohort consisted of some 730 healthy bone marrow donors. Cohort members were all nominally healthy when sampled, although unrecorded immune exposures were likely present. The donor tested CMV seropositive and was one of the 289 seropositive cohort members. Each donor provided a peripheral blood sample, and peripheral blood mononuclear cells were used for TCR beta sequencing. The Qiagen DNeasy Blood Extraction Kit was used to extract genomic DNA from the blood cell samples. Study-level results and caveats: Specific HLA alleles were associated with 16,951 TCR beta sequences at a false discovery rate of 0.05 in a later analysis. In a later analysis, the rate of TCR association differed among HLA loci, with DRB1 alleles having the most associated TCRs and HLA-C alleles having the fewest. Across donors, most TCR sequences were observed very rarely, whereas some public TCRs were present in many individuals. Because counts were too low, approximately 15 rarely observed V segments, including chromosome 9 orphons, were excluded from the earlier analysis of several hundred of the donors. Correlated functional status among segregating V segments might be attributable to linkage disequilibrium, but an unknown experimental factor could not be ruled out. The study listed 164 TCR beta chains as associated with cytomegalovirus. In a later analysis, several top co-occurrence clusters were reported to appear linked to parvovirus B19, influenza, CMV and Epstein-Barr virus. When HLA alleles, especially DR and DQ, strongly co-occurred, attributing TCR associations to individual alleles was difficult. Broadly in line with IMGT annotations, most TCR beta V segments showed up in productive rearrangements about 90% or about 30% of the time in an earlier analysis of approximately 600 of the donors. A cluster of highly shared sequence variants was judged likely to represent a technical artifact of the sequencing pipeline. Only TCR beta chains were sequenced in this cohort, and the absence of alpha or paired-chain data limited detectable features. A later genetic analysis reported fewer N-insertions in productive TCRs among donors in an Asian-associated ancestry cluster than the approximately 700-donor mean. Some IMGT-functional V segments, including TRBV6-2 and TRBV6-3, could not be told apart with the 87-base-pair reads, so those segments were excluded. A later analysis found that most CMV-associated TCR beta chains appeared HLA-restricted, with HLA associations seemingly driven largely by CMV exposure. A further reported finding was that TCR beta sequences accurately predicted the HLA-A and HLA-B alleles for most subjects in the first cohort. Cytomegalovirus status was reported to be diagnosed by the classifier with high specificity and sensitivity in both the original and validation cohorts. In a later analysis, HLA-associated TCR beta chains were found to be more clonally expanded and to have lower generation probabilities than equally common non-associated chains. In vitro tests confirmed that three of the cytomegalovirus-associated TCR beta chains recognize cytomegalovirus antigens. CMV serostatus was the only immune exposure information available for the cohort. Because HLA typing was missing for some donors at each locus, association tests included only the typed subset. The authors suggested that the approach could potentially be extended to other disease states and immunological phenotypes. A later genetic analysis associated a missense DCLRE1C variant with V-gene and J-gene trimming of TCR beta chains, and an independent cohort replicated the association. Presence/absence analyses assumed roughly uniform sequencing depth across donors, an assumption that may not hold.

Libraries came from the immunoSEQ multiplex PCR assay. For the multiplex PCR, a mixture combining 60 forward primers for TCR Vbeta segments and 13 reverse primers for TCR Jbeta segments was used. A multiplex PCR assay on genomic DNA amplified the CDR3 region of rearranged TCR beta genes. On the Illumina HiSeq System, the amplified TCR beta libraries were sequenced as 87-base-pair reads. As for the authors' bioinformatics: In a later analysis, around 80 million unique TCR beta chains were counted across the 500 to 850 repertoires, and roughly 11 million of these chains were shared by at least two donors. To remove PCR and sequencing errors, raw reads were error-corrected and collapsed into unique sequences using a nearest-neighbor algorithm that merged closely related sequences. Alignment of CDR3 sequences to IMGT reference sequences was used to assign V, D and J gene segments. For a sequence to be retained, a match of at least six nucleotides was required to both a V gene segment and a J gene segment. A rearrangement was called productive if the CDR3 had no stop codons and remained in frame with V and J, and every other rearrangement was called non-productive. Following IMGT convention, CDR3 was defined as the stretch from the second conserved V-encoded cysteine up to the conserved J-encoded phenylalanine. Sequences without an unambiguous match to a single V gene segment were excluded from the earlier analysis of 450 to 750 of the donors. An earlier analysis of under 750 of the donors called V segments functional above 56.7% productive rearrangements and segregating when the between-donor standard deviation exceeded 5%. A statistical classification framework was developed to diagnose cytomegalovirus status using the catalog of TCR beta chain sequences. V and J gene assignment, in a later analysis, came from comparing TCR nucleotide sequences with IMGT/GENE-DB human TR gene sequences. The TCRdist pipeline was used in a later analysis to assign CDR3 sequences and most-parsimonious VDJ recombination scenarios. A later analysis defined each TCR beta chain by its CDR3 amino acid sequence plus V-gene family, and excluded reads lacking a unique V-gene family. As a way to deal with suspected cross-contamination and a sequencing artifact, a later analysis dropped 640 or so nucleotide sequences that were highly shared and had low generation probability. For each public chain, a later analysis derived a clonal expansion index from normalized ranks of inferred template counts within each repertoire. In a later analysis, generation probabilities were computed with a VDJ recombination model fitted to out-of-frame rearrangements, and the resulting probabilities were checked against IGoR. In a later analysis, hypergeometric tests were used to score TCR-TCR, TCR-HLA and TCR-CMV co-occurrence, with a repertoire-size bias correction applied to TCR pairs. A later analysis estimated false discovery rates by permuting HLA or CMV assignments 20 times. In a later analysis, co-occurring TCRs were grouped using DBSCAN, with TCRdist sequence similarity added in when clustering inside HLA-allele-positive subsets. Repertoires with fewer than 30,000 or more than 120,000 public chains, plus five repertoires with anomalous nucleotide sharing, were excluded from co-occurrence clustering. The table was pulled from immuneACCESS by TCRdb, which kept in-frame rearrangements only. Such tables lose some clones; where checked, under half of the loss comes from unresolved V genes, and the rest has no known cause. V and J calls and clone size are copied from that table; D and trimming were computed from the DNA. Present in this sample are fewer than 250,000 clones, around 80% of which were seen just once. Jointly, the top ten make up 1.7% of the sample.

A word on this clone: The clone's antigen remains unknown. Base qualities are not at hand, and no much larger clone is one base apart.

The source is a man between 35 and 55 years old in good health and CMV-seropositive. Sequenced sample: PBMCs. The chain joins TRBV30 to TRBJ1-4; the junction holds 9 bases that match TRBD1. The CDR3 region reads CAWGSRDRVREKLFF. Here is the DNA: TGTGCCTGGGGGTCCCGGGACAGGGTAAGGGAAAAACTGTTTTTT.